Below, one T cell receptor (beta chain) is given with its context. Its antigen is not known. The data derive from a study of lymphopenia after photon versus proton radiotherapy. Whole-study results and caveats: Proton therapy kept repertoires fairly stable, unlike photons, which gained effector/memory cells. Larger post-nadir TCR diversity loss correlated inversely with survival in deceased patients. Post-nadir diversity loss with photons came from oligoclonal expansion, particularly CD8+ Temra cells.

The CDR3 is 13 amino acids. From germline, CDR1 is SNHLY and CDR2 FYNNEI. Trimming removed 7 bases from V and 4 bases from J, with 13 bases in between. Only in-frame clones appear in the TCRdb table, and some are missing; sequencing was by immunoSEQ multiplex PCR. The sample has roughly 150,000 clones, approximately 91% seen once. This sample comprised peripheral blood, obtained from a patient treated with photon-based radiotherapy. The chain carries TRBV2 and TRBJ1-2, with D uncertain. This receptor was taken from a man in his fifties or sixties with gastric cancer. The CDR3 DNA reads as TGTGCCAGCATGAATTTGGGTTTCTATGGCTACACCTTC. Its translation: CASMNLGFYGYTF.